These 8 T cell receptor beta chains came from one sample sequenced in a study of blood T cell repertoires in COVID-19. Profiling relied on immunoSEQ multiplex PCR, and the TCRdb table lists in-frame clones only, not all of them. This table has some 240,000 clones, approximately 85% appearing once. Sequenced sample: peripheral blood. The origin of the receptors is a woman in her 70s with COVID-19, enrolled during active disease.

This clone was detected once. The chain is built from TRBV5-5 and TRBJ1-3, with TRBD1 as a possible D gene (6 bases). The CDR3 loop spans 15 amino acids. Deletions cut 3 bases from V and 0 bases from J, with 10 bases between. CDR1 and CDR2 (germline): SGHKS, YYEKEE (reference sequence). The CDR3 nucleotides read TGTGCCAGCAGCTGGACAGCTAGCTCTGGAAACACCATATATTTT. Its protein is CASSWTASSGNTIYF.

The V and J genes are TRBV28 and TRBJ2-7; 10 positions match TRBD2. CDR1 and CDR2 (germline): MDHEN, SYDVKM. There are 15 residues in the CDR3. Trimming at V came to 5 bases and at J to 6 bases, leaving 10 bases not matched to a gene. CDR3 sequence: CASSRTGLAYGEQYF. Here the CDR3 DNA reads TGTGCCAGCAGTCGCACGGGACTAGCGTACGGCGAGCAGTACTTC.

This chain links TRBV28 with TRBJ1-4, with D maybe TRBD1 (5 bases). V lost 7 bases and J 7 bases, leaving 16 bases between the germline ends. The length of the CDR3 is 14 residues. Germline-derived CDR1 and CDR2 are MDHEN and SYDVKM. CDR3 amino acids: CASTGRASIEKLFF. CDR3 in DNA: TGTGCCAGCACCGGCAGGGCCTCTATTGAAAAACTGTTTTTT.

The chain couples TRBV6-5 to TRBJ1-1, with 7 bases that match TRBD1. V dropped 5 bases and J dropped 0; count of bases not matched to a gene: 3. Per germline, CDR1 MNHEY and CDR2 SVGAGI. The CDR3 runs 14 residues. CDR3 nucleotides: TGTGCCAGCAGTAACCAGGGGGTGAACACTGAAGCTTTCTTT. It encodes CASSNQGVNTEAFF.

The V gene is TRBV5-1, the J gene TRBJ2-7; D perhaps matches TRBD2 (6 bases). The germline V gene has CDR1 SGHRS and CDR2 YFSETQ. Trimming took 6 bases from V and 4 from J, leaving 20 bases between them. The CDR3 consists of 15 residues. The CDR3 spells CASNSLDRGSYEQYF. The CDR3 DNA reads TGCGCCAGCAACTCCCTAGACCGGGGGTCGTACGAGCAGTACTTC.

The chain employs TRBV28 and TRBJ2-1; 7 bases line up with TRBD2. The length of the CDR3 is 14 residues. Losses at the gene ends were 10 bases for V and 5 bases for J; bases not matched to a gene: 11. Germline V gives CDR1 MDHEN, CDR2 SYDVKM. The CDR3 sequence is CAIYGGRAHNEQFF. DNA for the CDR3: TGTGCCATTTACGGGGGGAGGGCCCACAATGAGCAGTTCTTC.

Written as DNA, the CDR3 is TGTGCCACCAGCAGATCGCGACAGGGCGTAGGCTACACCTTC. This sequence encodes CATSRSRQGVGYTF. This sequence joins TRBV15 and TRBJ1-2, with 7 bases identical to TRBD1. The CDR3 runs 14 residues. The germline V gene encodes CDR1 LNHNV and CDR2 YYDKDF (reference sequence). V was pared by 2 bases and J by 8 bases, with 8 bases of the junction left unmatched.

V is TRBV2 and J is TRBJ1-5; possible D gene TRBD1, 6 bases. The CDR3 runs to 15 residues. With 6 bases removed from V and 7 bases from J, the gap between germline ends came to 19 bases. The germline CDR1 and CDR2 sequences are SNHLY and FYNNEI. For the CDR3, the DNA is TGTGCCAGCAGCGCAGGACAGCCCTCTATACAGCCCCAGCATTTT. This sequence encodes CASSAGQPSIQPQHF.